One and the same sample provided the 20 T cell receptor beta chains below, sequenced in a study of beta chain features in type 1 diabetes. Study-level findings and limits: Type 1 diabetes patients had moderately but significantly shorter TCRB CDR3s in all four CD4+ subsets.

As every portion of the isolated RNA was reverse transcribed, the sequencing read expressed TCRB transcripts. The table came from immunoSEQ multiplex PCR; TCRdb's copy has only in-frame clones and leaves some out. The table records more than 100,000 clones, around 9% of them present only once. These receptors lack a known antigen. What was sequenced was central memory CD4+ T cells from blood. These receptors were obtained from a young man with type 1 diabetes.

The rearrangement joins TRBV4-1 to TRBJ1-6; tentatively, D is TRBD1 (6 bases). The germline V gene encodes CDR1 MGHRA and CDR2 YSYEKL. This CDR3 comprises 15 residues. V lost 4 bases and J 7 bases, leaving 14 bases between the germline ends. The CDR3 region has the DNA TGCGCCAGCAGCCCTTGGACAGATCCGAATTCACCCCTCCACTTT. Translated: CASSPWTDPNSPLHF.

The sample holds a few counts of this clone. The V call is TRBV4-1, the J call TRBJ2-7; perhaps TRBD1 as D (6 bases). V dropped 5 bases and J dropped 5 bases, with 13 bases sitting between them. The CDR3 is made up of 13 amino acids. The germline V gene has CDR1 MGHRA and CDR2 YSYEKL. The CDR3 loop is CASSTLDSHEQYF. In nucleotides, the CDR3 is TGCGCCAGCAGCACTCTGGACAGCCACGAGCAGTACTTC.

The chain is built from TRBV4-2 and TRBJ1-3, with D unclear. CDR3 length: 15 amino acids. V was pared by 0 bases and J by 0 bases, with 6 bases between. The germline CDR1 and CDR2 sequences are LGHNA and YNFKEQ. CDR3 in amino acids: CASSQDRFSGNTIYF. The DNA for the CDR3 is TGTGCCAGCAGCCAAGACAGGTTCTCTGGAAACACCATATATTTT.

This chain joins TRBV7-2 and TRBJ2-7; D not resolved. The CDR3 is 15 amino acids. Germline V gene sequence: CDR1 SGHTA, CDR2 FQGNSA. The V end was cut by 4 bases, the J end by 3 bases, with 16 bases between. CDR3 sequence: CASSSLMRSGYEQYF. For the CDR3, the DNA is TGTGCCAGCAGCTCCTTGATGCGATCGGGCTACGAGCAGTACTTC.

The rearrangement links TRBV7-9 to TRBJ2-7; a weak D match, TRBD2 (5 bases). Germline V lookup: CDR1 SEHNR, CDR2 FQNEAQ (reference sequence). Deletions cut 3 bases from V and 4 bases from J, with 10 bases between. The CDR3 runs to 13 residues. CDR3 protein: CASSFSSGYEQYF. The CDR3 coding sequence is TGTGCCAGCAGCTTCTCCTCGGGGTACGAGCAGTACTTC.

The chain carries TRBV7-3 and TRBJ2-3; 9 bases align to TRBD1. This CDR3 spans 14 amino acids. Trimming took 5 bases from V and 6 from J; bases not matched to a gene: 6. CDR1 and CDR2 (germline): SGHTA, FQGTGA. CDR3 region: CASSKDRGSDTQYF. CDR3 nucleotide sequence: TGTGCCAGCAGCAAGGACAGGGGTTCGGATACGCAGTATTTT.

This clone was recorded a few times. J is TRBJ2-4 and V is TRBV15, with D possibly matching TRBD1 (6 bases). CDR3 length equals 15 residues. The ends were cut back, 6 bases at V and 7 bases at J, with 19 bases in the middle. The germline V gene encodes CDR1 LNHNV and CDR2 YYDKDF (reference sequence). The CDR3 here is CATSRTGSLLNIQYF. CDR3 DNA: TGTGCCACCAGTCGCACAGGGTCCTTGTTGAACATTCAGTACTTC.

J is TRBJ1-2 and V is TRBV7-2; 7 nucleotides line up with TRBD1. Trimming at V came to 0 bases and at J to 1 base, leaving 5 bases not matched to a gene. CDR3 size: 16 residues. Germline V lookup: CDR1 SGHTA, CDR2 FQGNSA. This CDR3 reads CASSLAHRGNNYGYTF. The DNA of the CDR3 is TGTGCCAGCAGCTTAGCGCACAGGGGAAATAACTATGGCTACACCTTC.

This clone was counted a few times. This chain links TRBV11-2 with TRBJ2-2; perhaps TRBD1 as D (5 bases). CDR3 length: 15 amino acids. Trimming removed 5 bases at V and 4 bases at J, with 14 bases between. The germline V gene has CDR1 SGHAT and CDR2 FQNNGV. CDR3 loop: CASSLDSFGTGELFF. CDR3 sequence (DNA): TGTGCCAGCAGCCTCGACAGCTTCGGCACCGGGGAGCTGTTTTTT.

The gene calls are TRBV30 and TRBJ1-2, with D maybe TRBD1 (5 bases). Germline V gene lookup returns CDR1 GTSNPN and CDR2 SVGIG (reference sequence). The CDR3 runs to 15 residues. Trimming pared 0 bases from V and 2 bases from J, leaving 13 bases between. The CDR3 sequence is CAWSVSARVNYGYTF. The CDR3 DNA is TGTGCCTGGAGTGTATCTGCCAGGGTAAACTATGGCTACACCTTC.

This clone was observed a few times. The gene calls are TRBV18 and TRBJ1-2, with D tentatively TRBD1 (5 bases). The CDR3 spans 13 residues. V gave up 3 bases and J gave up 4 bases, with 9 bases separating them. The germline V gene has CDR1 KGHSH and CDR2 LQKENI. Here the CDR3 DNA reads TGTGCCAGCTCACCCGACAGCCGCTATGGCTACACCTTC. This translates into CASSPDSRYGYTF.

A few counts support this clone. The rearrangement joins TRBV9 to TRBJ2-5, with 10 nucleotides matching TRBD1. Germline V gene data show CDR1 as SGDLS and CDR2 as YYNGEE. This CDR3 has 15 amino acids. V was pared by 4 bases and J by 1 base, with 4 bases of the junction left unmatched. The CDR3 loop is CASSPRDRGQETQYF. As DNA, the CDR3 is TGTGCCAGCAGCCCGCGGGACAGGGGCCAAGAGACCCAGTACTTC. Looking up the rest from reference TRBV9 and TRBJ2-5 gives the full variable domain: DSGVTQTPKHLITATGQRVTLRCSPRSGDLSVYWYQQSLDQGLQFLIQYYNGEERAKGNILERFSAQQFPDLHSELNLSSLELGDSALYFCASSPRDRGQETQYFGPGTRLLVL.

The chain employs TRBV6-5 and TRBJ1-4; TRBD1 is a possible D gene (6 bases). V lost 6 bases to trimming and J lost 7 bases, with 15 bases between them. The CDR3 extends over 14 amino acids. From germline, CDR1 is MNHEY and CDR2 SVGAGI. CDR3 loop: CASSQQGNFEKLFF. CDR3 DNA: TGTGCCAGCAGCCAACAGGGAAATTTTGAAAAACTGTTTTTT.

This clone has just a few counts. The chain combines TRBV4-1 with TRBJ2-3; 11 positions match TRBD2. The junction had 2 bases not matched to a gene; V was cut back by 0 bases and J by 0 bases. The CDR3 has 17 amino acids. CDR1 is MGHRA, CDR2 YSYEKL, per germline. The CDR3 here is CASSQEASGGSTDTQYF. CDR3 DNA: TGCGCCAGCAGCCAAGAAGCTAGCGGGGGGAGCACAGATACGCAGTATTTT.

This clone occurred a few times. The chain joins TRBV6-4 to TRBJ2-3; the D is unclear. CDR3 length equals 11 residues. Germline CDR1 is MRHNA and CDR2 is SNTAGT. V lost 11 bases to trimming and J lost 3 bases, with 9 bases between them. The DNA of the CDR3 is TGTGCCTGTAGCCATACAGATACGCAGTATTTT. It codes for CACSHTDTQYF.

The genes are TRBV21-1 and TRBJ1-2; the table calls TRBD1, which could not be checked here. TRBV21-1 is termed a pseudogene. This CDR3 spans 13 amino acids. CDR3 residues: CASKGDRAYGYTF. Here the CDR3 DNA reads TGTGCCAGCAAAGGTGACAGGGCCTATGGCTACACCTTC.

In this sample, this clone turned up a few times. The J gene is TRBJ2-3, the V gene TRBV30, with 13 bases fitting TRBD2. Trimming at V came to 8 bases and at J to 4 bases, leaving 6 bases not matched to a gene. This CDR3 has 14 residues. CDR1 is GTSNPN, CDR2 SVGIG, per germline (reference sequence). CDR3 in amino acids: CAGRLAGGADTQYF. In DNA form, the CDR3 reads TGTGCCGGTAGACTAGCGGGGGGAGCAGATACGCAGTATTTT.

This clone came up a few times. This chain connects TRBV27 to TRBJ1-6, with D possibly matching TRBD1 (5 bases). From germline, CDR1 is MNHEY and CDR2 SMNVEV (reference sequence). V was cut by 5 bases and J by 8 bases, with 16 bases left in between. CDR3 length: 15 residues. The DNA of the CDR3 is TGTGCCAGCAGTGCCACCGGGACTGTTTATTCACCCCTCCACTTT. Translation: CASSATGTVYSPLHF.

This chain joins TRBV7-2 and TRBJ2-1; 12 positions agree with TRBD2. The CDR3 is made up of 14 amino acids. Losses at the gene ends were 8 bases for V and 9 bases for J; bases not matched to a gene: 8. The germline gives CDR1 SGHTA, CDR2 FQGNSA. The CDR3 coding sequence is TGTGCCAGCGTGTCAACTAGCGGGGGGATTGAGCAGTTCTTC. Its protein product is CASVSTSGGIEQFF.

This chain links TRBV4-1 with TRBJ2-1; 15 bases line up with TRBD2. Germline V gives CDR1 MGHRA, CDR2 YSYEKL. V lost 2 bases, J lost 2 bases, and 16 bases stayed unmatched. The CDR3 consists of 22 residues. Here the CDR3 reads CASSQPRTGLAGGYRTYNEQFF. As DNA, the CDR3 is TGCGCCAGCAGCCAACCCCGCACCGGACTAGCGGGGGGGTATAGAACCTACAATGAGCAGTTCTTC.